These 28 T cell receptor beta chains originate from one sample sequenced in a study of T cell repertoires in aging, cancer and after chemotherapy. The template was genomic DNA from peripheral blood, not RNA. A mixed TRB-A/B primer pool amplified rearranged TRB by multiplex touch-down PCR. TCRdb used MiXCR to reprocess the multiplex PCR reads, holding one entry per CDR3 protein. The table has under 3,000 distinct CDR3 sequences, approximately 25% seen once; the top ten hold roughly 6.6%. Input material: blood. These receptors all come from a human donor with a solid tumor.

The chain recombines TRBV27 with TRBJ2-5, with TRBD2 matching over 10 bases. Germline V gene lookup returns CDR1 MNHEY and CDR2 SMNVEV (reference sequence). The V and J ends lost 5 bases and 4 bases, in that order; junction bases with no gene match: 10. This CDR3 spans 16 amino acids. CDR3 region: CASSPGTSVRGETQYF. The CDR3 DNA sequence: TGTGCCAGCAGTCCAGGGACTAGCGTACGTGGAGAGACCCAGTACTTC.

The CDR3 reads CASSLSSNQPQHF. CDR3 nucleotide sequence: TGTGCCAGCAGTTTGTCTAGCAATCAGCCCCAGCATTTT. J is TRBJ1-5 and V is TRBV27; D call uncertain. Trimming took 3 bases from V and 0 from J, leaving 3 bases between them. Germline loops: CDR1 MNHEY, CDR2 SMNVEV (reference sequence). The CDR3 extends over 13 amino acids.

As to this clonotype: This may be a read error: a much more frequent sequence differs by one nucleotide. The genes are TRBV30 and TRBJ2-1; possibly TRBD1 for D (5 bases). Germline V lookup: CDR1 GTSNPN, CDR2 SVGIG (reference sequence). The CDR3 runs to 13 residues. The CDR3 nucleotides read TGTGCCTGGAGTGTCCCAGGGCGCAATAAGCAGTTCTTC. This gives the protein CAWSVPGRNKQFF.

Remarks on this clonotype: This sequence may be a read error, since a much larger clone differs from it by one base. The CDR3: CAGSFGGGAGNTIYF. The CDR3 region has the DNA TGTGCCGGCAGCTTCGGAGGGGGCGCAGGAAACACCATATATTTT. V is TRBV7-6 and J is TRBJ1-3; TRBD1 matches at 7 bases. This CDR3 contains 15 residues. Germline V gene lookup returns CDR1 SGHVS and CDR2 FNYEAQ.

The CDR3 here is CASSPQHTGLGGYTF. The CDR3 region has the DNA TGTGCCAGCAGTCCCCAACATACAGGATTGGGAGGCTACACCTTC. The chain is built from TRBV27 and TRBJ1-2; a possible D gene is TRBD1 (5 bases). Per the germline V gene, CDR1 is MNHEY and CDR2 is SMNVEV (reference sequence). Trimming shortened V by 5 bases and J by 8 bases, and 21 bases separated the two germline ends. The CDR3 spans 15 residues.

The J gene is TRBJ1-1, the V gene TRBV5-1; TRBD1 agrees at 7 bases. Germline V gene lookup returns CDR1 SGHRS and CDR2 YFSETQ. There are 18 residues in the CDR3. V lost 4 bases, J lost 6 bases, and 21 bases stayed unmatched. CDR3: CASSQPRGGSYGNPEAFF. In nucleotides, the CDR3 is TGCGCCAGCAGCCAGCCCAGGGGGGGTAGTTATGGAAACCCTGAAGCTTTCTTT.

This clonotype has a handful of counts. The chain couples TRBV28 to TRBJ1-5; 9 bases are a match to TRBD1. The CDR3 loop spans 14 amino acids. Germline V gene data show CDR1 as MDHEN and CDR2 as SYDVKM. Germline trimming cut 5 bases from V and 6 bases from J; bases unmatched to any gene: 5. The DNA of the CDR3 is TGTGCCAGCAGTCTCAGACAGGGGGGTCAGCCCCAGCATTTT. Translation: CASSLRQGGQPQHF. Together with reference TRBV28 and TRBJ1-5, the CDR3 gives the full variable domain: DVKVTQSSRYLVKRTGEKVFLECVQDMDHENMFWYRQDPGLGLRLIYFSYDVKMKEKGDIPEGYSVSREKKERFSLILESASTNQTSMYLCASSLRQGGQPQHFGDGTRLSIL.

This clonotype is medium-sized. The chain couples TRBV7-2 to TRBJ2-1, with D unresolved. The CDR3 covers 11 residues. Germline CDR1 is SGHTA and CDR2 is FQGNSA. Deletions cut 4 bases from V and 8 bases from J, with 6 bases between. The CDR3 DNA sequence: TGTGCCAGCAGCTCCTTATATGAGCAGTTCTTC. This translates into CASSSLYEQFF. Supplemented by reference TRBV7-2 and TRBJ2-1, the full variable domain reads GAGVSQSPSNKVTEKGKDVELRCDPISGHTALYWYRQSLGQGLEFLIYFQGNSAPDKSGLPSDRFSAERTGGSVSTLTIQRTQQEDSAVYLCASSSLYEQFFGPGTRLTVL.

The chain links TRBV19 to TRBJ2-5, with a tentative D call TRBD1 (5 bases). The CDR3 contains 15 residues. The V end lost 1 base, the J end lost 4 bases, and 13 bases lay between the germline ends. The V gene's germline CDR1 is LNHDA and CDR2 SQIVND (reference sequence). In DNA, the CDR3 is TGTGCCAGTAGTATAGCCCAGGGTTTCCGAGAGACCCAGTACTTC. As protein: CASSIAQGFRETQYF.

This clonotype is labeled large. V and J are TRBV30 and TRBJ2-2, with 7 bases aligning to TRBD2. The V gene end was trimmed by 2 bases and the J gene end by 5 bases; junction bases not matched to a gene: 5. This CDR3 region has 14 residues. Germline CDR1 and CDR2: GTSNPN and SVGIG (reference sequence). CDR3 sequence reads: CAWSRLAATGELFF. CDR3 in DNA: TGTGCCTGGAGTAGGCTAGCGGCAACCGGGGAGCTGTTTTTT.

The V call is TRBV10-3, the J call TRBJ2-3; D remains unclear. Looked up from germline, CDR1 is ENHRY and CDR2 is SYGVKD. The CDR3 sequence is 15 residues long. Trimming pared 0 bases from V and 2 bases from J, leaving 9 bases between. The CDR3 DNA sequence: TGTGCCATCAGTGAGTCCCTAGACTTCACAGATACGCAGTATTTT. Translating gives CAISESLDFTDTQYF.

By frequency in the sample, this clonotype is medium-sized. The rearrangement links TRBV7-6 to TRBJ2-3, with D perhaps TRBD1 (5 bases). The germline V and J ends were trimmed by 0 bases and 8 bases, with 12 bases remaining between them. The CDR3 extends over 14 amino acids. Germline lookup yields CDR1 SGHVS and CDR2 FNYEAQ. CDR3 loop: CASSLATQGGTQYF. DNA of the CDR3: TGTGCCAGCAGCTTAGCGACCCAGGGTGGTACGCAGTATTTT. The variable domain in full, with the rest retrieved from reference TRBV7-6 and TRBJ2-3, is GAGVSQSPRYKVTKRGQDVALRCDPISGHVSLYWYRQALGQGPEFLTYFNYEAQQDKSGLPNDRFSAERPEGSISTLTIQRTEQRDSAMYRCASSLATQGGTQYFGPGTRLTVL.

The chain uses TRBV6-1 and TRBJ2-7; tentatively, D is TRBD1 or TRBD2 (5 bases each). The CDR3 is 14 residues long. Germline assignment: CDR1 MNHNS and CDR2 SASEGT. V was cut by 5 bases and J by 2 bases, with 13 bases left in between. The CDR3 spells CASSPGTDTYEQYF. CDR3 DNA: TGTGCCAGCAGTCCGGGGACGGATACCTACGAGCAGTACTTC.

The chain couples TRBV28 to TRBJ2-7; possibly TRBD2 for D (5 bases). CDR3 length equals 12 residues. V gave up 2 bases and J gave up 7 bases, with 9 bases separating them. Germline values: CDR1 MDHEN, CDR2 SYDVKM. CDR3 nucleotide sequence: TGTGCCAGCAGTTTAAGCGGATGGGAGCAGTACTTC. Translating it yields CASSLSGWEQYF. The full variable domain, in which reference TRBV28 and TRBJ2-7 provide the parts outside the CDR3, is DVKVTQSSRYLVKRTGEKVFLECVQDMDHENMFWYRQDPGLGLRLIYFSYDVKMKEKGDIPEGYSVSREKKERFSLILESASTNQTSMYLCASSLSGWEQYFGPGTRLTVT.

This clonotype appeared a few times. The chain recombines TRBV28 with TRBJ2-3, with 16 positions matching TRBD2. The CDR3 runs 17 residues. Looked up from germline, CDR1 is MDHEN and CDR2 is SYDVKM. The V gene end was trimmed by 6 bases and the J gene end by 6 bases; junction bases not matched to a gene: 9. Here the CDR3 reads CASSSGTSGRAGDTQYF. The CDR3 region has the DNA TGTGCCAGCAGCTCCGGGACTAGCGGGAGGGCCGGGGATACGCAGTATTTT.

The rearrangement joins TRBV4-3 to TRBJ2-3; D might be TRBD1 (6 bases). Trimming shortened V by 1 base and J by 0 bases, and 8 bases separated the two germline ends. The CDR3 is 15 amino acids. Germline-derived CDR1 and CDR2 are LGHNA and YSLEER. The CDR3 spells CASSQGGRSTDTQYF. Here the CDR3 DNA reads TGCGCCAGCAGCCAAGGGGGGCGGAGCACAGATACGCAGTATTTT.

This clonotype has just a few counts. The gene calls are TRBV20-1 and TRBJ2-1, with 8 bases fitting TRBD2. The junction had 7 bases not matched to a gene; V was cut back by 3 bases and J by 0 bases. CDR3 size: 16 residues. CDR1 and CDR2 (germline): DFQATT, SNEGSKA (reference sequence). CDR3 sequence (DNA): TGCAGTGCTAGGGGGACGGGAGGGCCCTCCTACAATGAGCAGTTCTTC. It encodes CSARGTGGPSYNEQFF.

The rearrangement uses TRBV20-1 and TRBJ2-1; D perhaps matches TRBD2 (6 bases). CDR3 size: 14 residues. V lost 2 bases and J 1 base, leaving 9 bases between the germline ends. From germline, CDR1 is DFQATT and CDR2 SNEGSKA (reference sequence). The CDR3 sequence is CSARISGSYNEQFF. As DNA, the CDR3 is TGCAGTGCTAGAATTAGCGGATCCTACAATGAGCAGTTCTTC.

The genes are TRBV14 and TRBJ2-2; D is perhaps TRBD2 (6 bases). The CDR3 is made up of 14 amino acids. Trimming took off 8 bases at V and 4 bases at J, with 14 bases between the two ends. CDR1 and CDR2 from the germline V gene are SGHDN and FVKESK. In nucleotides, the CDR3 is TGTGCCAGCCAGCCGTACGGGGGCACCGGGGAGCTGTTTTTT. Its translation: CASQPYGGTGELFF.

This clonotype was counted between two and nine times. The chain couples TRBV20-1 to TRBJ1-2, with no clear D. The CDR3 is 12 amino acids. In germline, CDR1 is DFQATT, CDR2 SNEGSKA (reference sequence). V shed 4 bases and J shed 8 bases, with 14 bases lying between them. CDR3 loop: CSAIPMESGYTF. The CDR3 DNA reads TGCAGTGCTATTCCGATGGAGTCGGGCTACACCTTC.

On this clonotype: One end of the junction fails to match germline, which may point to a read error. The CDR3 spells CASSPGNEQFF. CDR3 in DNA: TGCGCCAGCAGCCCCGGGAATGAGCAGTTCTTC. J is TRBJ2-1 and V is TRBV4-2; D not certain. The CDR3 totals 11 residues. Germline V gene data show CDR1 as LGHNA and CDR2 as YNFKEQ.

The chain has TRBV6-6 and TRBJ2-2, with D tentatively TRBD1 or TRBD2 (5 bases each). Germline CDR1 reads MNHNY; CDR2 reads SVGAGI (reference sequence). V was shortened by 5 bases and J by 6 bases, with 16 bases between the two germline ends. This CDR3 spans 15 amino acids. The CDR3 coding sequence is TGTGCCAGCAGTCCACCGGGGCACGTATCCGGGGAGCTGTTTTTT. This sequence encodes CASSPPGHVSGELFF.

This clonotype was observed a few times. This chain joins TRBV20-1 and TRBJ2-5; 7 nucleotides agree with TRBD1. Trimming at V came to 7 bases and at J to 5 bases, leaving 10 bases not matched to a gene. Germline values: CDR1 DFQATT, CDR2 SNEGSKA (reference sequence). The CDR3 covers 13 residues. The CDR3 DNA follows: TGCAGTGTCAAGGGGGCCAGGGGGGAGACCCAGTACTTC. This encodes CSVKGARGETQYF.

This clonotype appeared a few times. The chain has TRBV5-4 and TRBJ1-5; 9 positions agree with TRBD1. The CDR3 covers 17 residues. CDR1 is SGHNT and CDR2 is YYREEE in the germline V gene (reference sequence). Unmatched junction bases numbered 13, after V lost 4 bases and J lost 5 bases. The CDR3 DNA sequence: TGTGCCAGCAGCCGGCGGGCAGGACAGGGGAGCCATCAGCCCCAGCATTTT. This codes for CASSRRAGQGSHQPQHF. Complete variable domain (other parts from reference TRBV5-4 and TRBJ1-5): ETGVTQSPTHLIKTRGQQVTLRCSSQSGHNTVSWYQQALGQGPQFIFQYYREEENGRGNFPPRFSGLQFPNYSSELNVNALELDDSALYLCASSRRAGQGSHQPQHFGDGTRLSIL.

The J gene is TRBJ1-4, the V gene TRBV27; D is unresolved. V dropped 6 bases and J dropped 3 bases, with 20 bases sitting between them. Germline CDR1 and CDR2: MNHEY and SMNVEV (reference sequence). The CDR3 has 17 amino acids. CDR3 DNA: TGTGCCAGCAGCATTCTCGGACGAGGAGAGGCTAATGAAAAACTGTTTTTT. Translating gives CASSILGRGEANEKLFF.

This chain connects TRBV6-4 to TRBJ1-6; D uncertain. The germline gives CDR1 MRHNA, CDR2 SNTAGT. The CDR3 loop spans 14 amino acids. The V end was cut by 4 bases, the J end by 7 bases, with 11 bases between. The CDR3 region has the DNA TGTGCCAGCAGTGTGTCCCCAGGAAATTCACCCCTCCACTTT. Its translation is CASSVSPGNSPLHF.

This clonotype has a single count. A much larger clone sits a single nucleotide away, making a read error possible. The chain joins TRBV6-5 to TRBJ2-3, with 11 bases that match TRBD1. The CDR3 runs to 16 residues. CDR1 MNHEY and CDR2 SVGAGI come from the germline V gene. V lost 4 bases, J lost 6 bases, and 9 bases stayed unmatched. CDR3 region: CASSSKGQGAYDTQYF. CDR3 coding DNA: TGTGCCAGCAGTTCCAAAGGACAGGGGGCATACGATACGCAGTATTTT.

J is TRBJ2-3 and V is TRBV6-5; TRBD2 aligns across 11 bases. V gave up 6 bases and J gave up 2 bases; unmatched junction bases: 4. This CDR3 has 15 amino acids. Germline assignment: CDR1 MNHEY and CDR2 SVGAGI. In nucleotides, the CDR3 is TGTGCCAGCAGCCTGACTAGCGGGATCACAGATACGCAGTATTTT. Protein sequence: CASSLTSGITDTQYF.